This is a list of T cell receptor beta chains from one sample in a study of neurological immune-mediated disorders. TCRdb itself ran the 5' RACE reads through MiXCR, one entry per CDR3 protein. The sample records tens of thousands of distinct CDR3 sequences, roughly an eighth being singletons. Sequencing was done on a sample of PBMCs. The source of these receptors is a woman in her fifties or sixties in good health. CDR3s include the opening cysteine and the closing phenylalanine or tryptophan. Each record gives: clone size, D gene, V gene, J gene, CDR3 DNA, CDR3 protein. D genes are given only for firm matches. Some rows mark clone size as missing; the rest say once, few, many or name a class of expanded clone.

>.|TRBD2|TRBV29-1|TRBJ2-7
TGCAGCTTTGCCGGGACTATCGGGTTTTACGAGCAGTACTTC
CSFAGTIGFYEQYF
>many|.|TRBV29-1|TRBJ2-7
TGCAGCGTTGTAGCACAGACCTCCCACGAGCAGTACTTC
CSVVAQTSHEQYF
>many|.|TRBV7-6|TRBJ2-5
TGTGCCAGCAGCTCATACCAAGAGACCCAGTACTTC
CASSSYQETQYF
>many|TRBD1|TRBV2|TRBJ1-5
TGTGCCAGCAGCGATACCGGGACAGCCAACAATCAGCCCCAGCATTTT
CASSDTGTANNQPQHF
>many|.|TRBV7-6|TRBJ2-1
TGTGCCAGCAGCTCCAGGGGGGCCCAATACAATGAGCAGTTCTTC
CASSSRGAQYNEQFF
>many|TRBD1|TRBV7-2|TRBJ2-1
TGTGCCAGCAGCTTATTCAGGGGGTACAATGAGCAGTTCTTC
CASSLFRGYNEQFF
>many|.|TRBV5-1|TRBJ2-7
TGCGCCAGCAGCTTCGATCGGGCGTTAGGCATCTACGAGCAGTACTTC
CASSFDRALGIYEQYF
>many|TRBD1|TRBV28|TRBJ2-5
TGTGCCAGCAATCGACGACAGGGAGTCAGTCAATGGGGGACCCAGTACTTC
CASNRRQGVSQWGTQYF
>many|.|TRBV14|TRBJ2-1
TGTGCCAGCAGCCAAACTAGAGACAAAGTTACGAGCTCCTACAATGAGCAGTTCTTC
CASSQTRDKVTSSYNEQFF
>many|.|TRBV10-3|TRBJ1-1
TGTGCCATCAGTGGATGGGGTTCCCAGAACACTGAAGCTTTCTTT
CAISGWGSQNTEAFF
>many|TRBD1|TRBV3-1|TRBJ1-6
TGTGCCAGCAACCACCGGGACAGGTCTTCACCCCTCCACTTT
CASNHRDRSSPLHF
>many|TRBD2|TRBV29-1|TRBJ2-3
TGCAGCGTCGAGGGTGGGAGGGCCAGAGATACGCAGTATTTT
CSVEGGRARDTQYF
>few|.|TRBV5-6|TRBJ2-3
TGTGCCAGCAGCTTTTTGCTCGAGGGAGATGGGGACACAGATACGCAGTATTTT
CASSFLLEGDGDTDTQYF
>.|.|TRBV5-1|TRBJ2-1
TGCGCCAGCAGCTTGGGGCAGGGTTCTCACAATGAGCAGTTCTTC
CASSLGQGSHNEQFF
>many|.|TRBV5-5|TRBJ1-5
TGTGCCAGCAGCTGGGGGCCAGAGGGAAGTCAGCCCCAGCATTTT
CASSWGPEGSQPQHF
>many|.|TRBV5-1|TRBJ2-6
TGCGCCAGCAGAGAGGACGCATCGCTCGGGGCCAACGTCCTGACTTTC
CASREDASLGANVLTF
>many|TRBD1|TRBV5-1|TRBJ2-1
TGCGCCAGCAGCTTGGAGACAGGGGGATACAATGAGCAGTTCTTC
CASSLETGGYNEQFF
>few|TRBD1|TRBV18|TRBJ1-1
TGTGCCAGCTCACCTCCCGGGACAGCGAACACTGAAGCTTTCTTT
CASSPPGTANTEAFF
>many|TRBD1|TRBV11-3|TRBJ2-2
TGTGCCAGCAGCCGACCCGGGACAGGGACCACCGGGGAGCTGTTTTTT
CASSRPGTGTTGELFF
>.|TRBD1|TRBV18|TRBJ1-4
TGTGCCAGCTCGGAGGACAGGGAAGGCGAAAAACTGTTTTTT
CASSEDREGEKLFF
>.|TRBD2|TRBV11-2|TRBJ2-1
TGTGCCAGCAGCTCAACTAGCGGGATGTCCCAGTTCTTC
CASSSTSGMSQFF
>many|TRBD1|TRBV7-8|TRBJ1-5
TGTGCCAGCAGCTTATGGGGTTCACAGGGGATTGGGCAGCCCCAGCATTTT
CASSLWGSQGIGQPQHF
>few|.|TRBV7-3|TRBJ2-1
TGTGCCAGCAGCACCGGTGCGGGAATCTACGGCAATGAGCAGTTCTTC
CASSTGAGIYGNEQFF
>many|.|TRBV5-6|TRBJ1-2
TGTGCCAGCAGCTTGGGGGGGCCAGGCTACACCTTC
CASSLGGPGYTF
>many|TRBD1|TRBV5-1|TRBJ1-2
TGCGCCAGCAGCGCGGGACAGTCCGACATCTACACCTTC
CASSAGQSDIYTF
>many|.|TRBV5-1|TRBJ1-3
TGCGCCAGCAGCTTCGACGGGAGTGGAAACACCATATATTTT
CASSFDGSGNTIYF
>many|TRBD2|TRBV9|TRBJ2-2
TGTGCCAGCAGCGTAGCGAGCGGGGCGGAACCCGGGGAGCTGTTTTTT
CASSVASGAEPGELFF
>many|.|TRBV5-1|TRBJ1-1
TGCGCCAGCTTAACAGGGAACGGGGGCGACACTGAAGCTTTCTTT
CASLTGNGGDTEAFF
>many|.|TRBV20-1|TRBJ2-5
TGCAGTGCTAGAGGCGGGGAGACCCAGTACTTC
CSARGGETQYF
>many|.|TRBV10-2|TRBJ1-5
TGCGCCAGCAGTGAAAAGGGAAACCAGCCCCAGCATTTT
CASSEKGNQPQHF
>many|TRBD2|TRBV7-2|TRBJ2-6
TGTGCCAGCAGTCTTAGGGGACTAGCGGGGGGACCGTTCTCTGGGGCCAACGTCCTGACTTTC
CASSLRGLAGGPFSGANVLTF
>many|.|TRBV14|TRBJ1-4
TGTGCCAGCAGCCCCTTTAATGAAAAACTGTTTTTT
CASSPFNEKLFF
>many|TRBD1|TRBV12-3/TRBV12-4|TRBJ1-2
TGTGCCAGCAGGCTACAGGGGGGGGACCCATATGGCTACACCTTC
CASRLQGGDPYGYTF
>many|.|TRBV28|TRBJ1-3
TGTGCCAGCACCGCCCTGGATTCTGGAAACACCATATATTTT
CASTALDSGNTIYF
>many|TRBD1|TRBV20-1|TRBJ2-7
TGCAGTGCCCCCTCACAGGGGACATACGAGCAGTACTTC
CSAPSQGTYEQYF
>.|.|TRBV28|TRBJ2-6
TGTGCCAGCAGTTCAGGAGATGGAGCCAACGGCCTGACTTTC
CASSSGDGANGLTF
>.|.|TRBV7-9|TRBJ2-2
TGTGCCAGCAGTTGGGTTAGAGGCTTCGGGGAGCTGTTTTTT
CASSWVRGFGELFF
>.|.|TRBV18|TRBJ2-7
TGTGCCAGCTCACCTGGGCGGTACGGTTCCTACGAGCAGTACTTC
CASSPGRYGSYEQYF
>many|.|TRBV5-1|TRBJ2-6
TGCGCCAGCAGAGGAACTGGGGGAAGCGTCAACGTCCTGACTTTC
CASRGTGGSVNVLTF
>many|.|TRBV5-6|TRBJ1-2
TGTGCCAGCAGCTTGGATCCAGGGGCGGCGGCCTATGGCTACACCTTC
CASSLDPGAAAYGYTF
>.|TRBD2|TRBV27|TRBJ2-1
TGTGCCAGCCTAGAGCGGGGGGTTTCCTACAATGAGCAGTTCTTC
CASLERGVSYNEQFF
>many|.|TRBV20-1|TRBJ2-5
TGCAGTGCAAGGACCGGGACTGCCAAACAAGAGACCCAGTACTTC
CSARTGTAKQETQYF
>many|TRBD2|TRBV7-2|TRBJ2-7
TGTGCCAGCAGCCCCTCTTTAGCGGGGGTGGGATACGAGCAGTACTTC
CASSPSLAGVGYEQYF
>many|.|TRBV7-6|TRBJ1-1
TGTGCCAGCAGCCATAACATCGGGAACACTGAAGCTTTCTTT
CASSHNIGNTEAFF
>.|.|TRBV5-6|TRBJ2-3
TGTGCCAGCAGCTTTAGGCCGGGGATCTCAGATACGCAGTATTTT
CASSFRPGISDTQYF
>many|.|TRBV7-8|TRBJ2-7
TGTGCCAGCAGCTTACTCACTAGTGTGCCCTACGAGCAGTACTTC
CASSLLTSVPYEQYF
>many|.|TRBV7-2|TRBJ2-6
TGTGCCAGCAGCTTAGTAGGTCGGGGGGCCAACGTCCTGACTTTC
CASSLVGRGANVLTF
>.|TRBD2|TRBV12-3/TRBV12-4|TRBJ2-1
TGTGCCAGCAGTTCACTAGCGGGAGGGTGGGATGAGCAGTTCTTC
CASSSLAGGWDEQFF
>many|TRBD2|TRBV2|TRBJ2-1
TGTGCCAGCAGTGTAGGAGTAGCGGGAGCCAAGTCGTTCTTC
CASSVGVAGAKSFF
>.|.|TRBV5-1|TRBJ1-1
TGCGCCAGCAGCTTCTTAGGGGTAAGAACCACTGAAGCTTTCTTT
CASSFLGVRTTEAFF
>many|.|TRBV27|TRBJ1-5
TGTGCCAGCAGTCCCTCGGACAGAAGGCTGCCCCAGCATTTT
CASSPSDRRLPQHF
>many|.|TRBV5-1|TRBJ1-1
TGCGCCAGCAGCTTGCAAATTTTGCCGCAGACAGGCACTGAAGCTTTCTTT
CASSLQILPQTGTEAFF
>.|.|TRBV5-1|TRBJ1-3
TGCGCCAGCAGCTTGGGCCCTTCAGATATCTCTGGAAACACCATATATTTT
CASSLGPSDISGNTIYF
>many|.|TRBV24-1|TRBJ2-3
TGTGCCACCAGTGATTTGTCCGGGGGCCTTCCAGATACGCAGTATTTT
CATSDLSGGLPDTQYF
>many|.|TRBV3-1|TRBJ2-3
TGTGCCAGCAGCCAAAGGCGGGGCGGGGGCACAGATACGCAGTATTTT
CASSQRRGGGTDTQYF
>many|.|TRBV5-1|TRBJ1-3
TGCGCCAGCAGCTTGGAAGTATCTGGAAACACCATATATTTT
CASSLEVSGNTIYF
>many|TRBD2|TRBV5-1|TRBJ2-1
TGCGCCAGCAGCTCTCAAGCGGGAGTGGCAAATGAGCAGTTCTTC
CASSSQAGVANEQFF
>many|TRBD2|TRBV7-9|TRBJ2-1
TGTGCCAGCAGCTTAGTTGGGACTAGAAACAATGAGCAGTTCTTC
CASSLVGTRNNEQFF
>.|.|TRBV19|TRBJ1-5
TGTGCCAGTAGTATCGGACAGAGCAATCAGCCCCAGCATTTT
CASSIGQSNQPQHF